The 21 T cell receptor beta chains given below trace back to one sample, sequenced in a study of T cells in localized non-small cell lung cancer. Libraries were prepared by immunoSEQ multiplex PCR; TCRdb keeps only in-frame clonotypes and omits some of them. The sample includes tens of thousands of clones, roughly nine tenths of them seen just once. Sequenced here: peripheral blood, sampled before any cancer treatment. These receptors originate from a woman aged 18 to 49 with stage III lung adenocarcinoma.

The chain links TRBV19 to TRBJ1-5, with D unresolved. V lost 6 bases to trimming and J lost 11 bases, with 14 bases between them. CDR1 and CDR2 from the germline V gene are LNHDA and SQIVND (reference sequence). This CDR3 contains 12 residues. This chain's CDR3 is CASSPDGLAQHF. Written as DNA, the CDR3 is TGTGCCAGTAGCCCGGACGGCCTGGCCCAGCATTTT. The variable domain in full, completed from reference TRBV19 and TRBJ1-5, reads DGGITQSPKYLFRKEGQNVTLSCEQNLNHDAMYWYRQDPGQGLRLIYYSQIVNDFQKGDIAEGYSVSREKKESFPLTVTSAQKNPTAFYLCASSPDGLAQHFGDGTRLSIL.

The chain couples TRBV5-6 to TRBJ2-1; 8 positions agree with TRBD2. V was pared by 0 bases and J by 5 bases, with 7 bases of the junction left unmatched. CDR1 and CDR2 from the germline V gene are SGHDT and YYEEEE. This CDR3 contains 16 residues. The CDR3 bases are TGTGCCAGCAGCTTGGTGGTAAGCGGGGGACACAATGAGCAGTTCTTC. It codes for CASSLVVSGGHNEQFF. Drawing the rest from reference TRBV5-6 and TRBJ2-1, the complete variable domain is DAGVTQSPTHLIKTRGQQVTLRCSPKSGHDTVSWYQQALGQGPQFIFQYYEEEERQRGNFPDRFSGHQFPNYSSELNVNALLLGDSALYLCASSLVVSGGHNEQFFGPGTRLTVL.

V gene TRBV18 combines with J gene TRBJ1-5; a possible D gene is TRBD1 (5 bases). The CDR3 runs to 16 residues. V was shortened by 3 bases and J by 0 bases, with 12 bases between the two germline ends. Germline values: CDR1 KGHSH, CDR2 LQKENI. CDR3 nucleotide sequence: TGTGCCAGCTCACCGGGGGGAGGTCTTAGCAATCAGCCCCAGCATTTT. Amino acids: CASSPGGGLSNQPQHF.

The rearrangement joins TRBV9 to TRBJ2-2; D gene uncertain. This CDR3 region has 16 residues. The V gene lost 3 bases and the J gene lost 4 bases, with 16 bases spanning the gap. CDR1 and CDR2 (germline): SGDLS, YYNGEE. CDR3 amino acids: CASSAVGGWITGELFF. CDR3 in DNA: TGTGCCAGCAGCGCGGTCGGCGGTTGGATCACCGGGGAGCTGTTTTTT.

The chain combines TRBV4-1 with TRBJ1-6; D perhaps matches TRBD1 (5 bases). CDR1 is MGHRA, CDR2 YSYEKL, per germline. Trimming took 0 bases from V and 8 from J, leaving 11 bases between them. This CDR3 is 15 amino acids long. The CDR3 DNA reads as TGCGCCAGCAGCCAAGACAGGGTGGTGGATTCACCCCTCCACTTT. Encoded protein: CASSQDRVVDSPLHF.

The CDR3 is CASGEPWGNQPQHF. CDR3 in DNA: TGTGCCAGTGGGGAACCCTGGGGCAATCAGCCCCAGCATTTT. The chain joins TRBV19 to TRBJ1-5; D ambiguous. V lost 8 bases, J lost 2 bases, and 13 bases lay in between. The CDR3 covers 14 residues. Germline V gene sequence: CDR1 LNHDA, CDR2 SQIVND (reference sequence).

V and J are TRBV5-1 and TRBJ1-2; TRBD1 matches 7 bases. V lost 3 bases to trimming and J lost 1 base; unmatched junction nucleotides: 12. There are 17 residues in the CDR3. Germline V gives CDR1 SGHRS, CDR2 YFSETQ. CDR3 sequence (DNA): TGCGCCAGCAGCTCCGGGACAGTCACCTCTCTTAACTATGGCTACACCTTC. Translation gives CASSSGTVTSLNYGYTF.

V and J are TRBV29-1 and TRBJ2-4; no clear D. Trimming shortened V by 4 bases and J by 7 bases, and 17 bases separated the two germline ends. The CDR3 length is 14 residues. CDR1 is SQVTM and CDR2 is ANQGSEA in the germline V gene. DNA for the CDR3: TGCAGCGTTGGACTGCCTCCTCAAGGGAACATTCAGTACTTC. This sequence encodes CSVGLPPQGNIQYF.

The gene calls are TRBV7-2 and TRBJ2-2; 12 nucleotides match TRBD2. Germline CDR1 reads SGHTA; CDR2 reads FQGNSA. The length of the CDR3 is 18 residues. The V and J ends lost 0 bases and 3 bases, in that order; junction bases with no gene match: 5. As DNA, the CDR3 is TGTGCCAGCAGCTTAGCACTAGCGGGGGGCGTGGACACCGGGGAGCTGTTTTTT. It encodes CASSLALAGGVDTGELFF. Combining the CDR3 with reference TRBV7-2 and TRBJ2-2 gives the whole variable domain GAGVSQSPSNKVTEKGKDVELRCDPISGHTALYWYRQSLGQGLEFLIYFQGNSAPDKSGLPSDRFSAERTGGSVSTLTIQRTQQEDSAVYLCASSLALAGGVDTGELFFGEGSRLTVL.

This clone was recorded only once. J is TRBJ1-3 and V is TRBV18; D is possibly TRBD1 (6 bases). This CDR3 region has 16 residues. The V end was cut by 1 base, the J end by 0 bases, with 10 bases between. Germline-derived CDR1 and CDR2 are KGHSH and LQKENI. The CDR3, as DNA: TGTGCCAGCTCACCACGGGGGCGAAGCTCTGGAAACACCATATATTTT. Translated, it gives CASSPRGRSSGNTIYF.

The chain has TRBV5-3 and TRBJ1-1, with no clear D. TRBV5-3 carries the ORF label, with uncertain function. V dropped 3 bases and J dropped 0 bases, with 15 bases sitting between them. The CDR3 spans 16 residues. CDR3 loop: CARSSKEKGLNTEAFF. CDR3 in DNA: TGTGCCAGAAGCTCCAAGGAGAAGGGTTTGAACACTGAAGCTTTCTTT.

CDR3 sequence (DNA): TGTGCCAGCAGAAAGGCGGGTAAAAATGAAAAACTGTTTTTT. It yields the protein CASRKAGKNEKLFF. V and J are TRBV7-9 and TRBJ1-4, with unresolved D. Trimming pared 6 bases from V and 5 bases from J, leaving 13 bases between. Germline V gene lookup returns CDR1 SEHNR and CDR2 FQNEAQ (reference sequence). The CDR3 has 14 residues.

This clone has just one count. This chain connects TRBV7-6 to TRBJ2-5; 11 bases are shared with TRBD2. Germline assignment: CDR1 SGHVS and CDR2 FNYEAQ. This CDR3 spans 16 amino acids. J was trimmed by 2 bases and V by 7 bases; bases with no gene match: 9. The CDR3 region is CASTARASGGQETQYF. As DNA, the CDR3 is TGTGCCAGCACCGCTCGGGCTAGCGGGGGGCAAGAGACCCAGTACTTC.

This clone has just a few counts. V and J are TRBV18 and TRBJ1-1; tentative D call: TRBD1 (6 bases). V lost 4 bases, J lost 11 bases, and 17 bases lay in between. The CDR3 has 13 amino acids. The germline V gene has CDR1 KGHSH and CDR2 LQKENI. Here the CDR3 reads CASSRETGEIAFF. Written as DNA, the CDR3 is TGTGCCAGCTCACGCGAGACAGGTGAGATTGCTTTCTTT.

V is TRBV14 and J is TRBJ2-4; no reliable D call. The germline CDR1 and CDR2 sequences are SGHDN and FVKESK. The CDR3 is made up of 17 amino acids. The V end was cut by 1 base, the J end by 0 bases, with 13 bases between. CDR3 sequence: CASSQAGPYRAKNIQYF. DNA of the CDR3: TGTGCCAGCAGCCAAGCCGGACCTTATCGAGCCAAAAACATTCAGTACTTC. The variable domain in full, with the rest retrieved from reference TRBV14 and TRBJ2-4, is EAGVTQFPSHSVIEKGQTVTLRCDPISGHDNLYWYRRVMGKEIKFLLHFVKESKQDESGMPNNRFLAERTGGTYSTLKVQPAELEDSGVYFCASSQAGPYRAKNIQYFGAGTRLSVL.

The chain has TRBV7-2 and TRBJ1-2; D is perhaps TRBD1 (5 bases). Germline values: CDR1 SGHTA, CDR2 FQGNSA. V lost 5 bases to trimming and J lost 6 bases, with 16 bases between them. The CDR3 is 14 amino acids. CDR3 nucleotides: TGTGCCAGCAGCCCCAGGGATGGAGGGAATGGCTACACCTTC. This sequence encodes CASSPRDGGNGYTF.

The chain couples TRBV7-9 to TRBJ2-5; D not resolved. This CDR3 has 14 amino acids. Germline-derived CDR1 and CDR2 are SEHNR and FQNEAQ (reference sequence). V was trimmed by 3 bases and J by 4 bases, leaving 12 bases between them. The CDR3 DNA follows: TGTGCCAGCAGCTTCGAGGTATCAGTAGAGACCCAGTACTTC. This translates into CASSFEVSVETQYF.

This sequence joins TRBV7-2 and TRBJ1-1, with 9 bases lining up with TRBD1. This CDR3 spans 16 amino acids. Germline lookup yields CDR1 SGHTA and CDR2 FQGNSA. With V trimmed by 2 bases and J by 1 base, 5 bases remained unmatched. In DNA, the CDR3 is TGTGCCAGCAGCTTACGACAGGGGGATGGGAACACTGAAGCTTTCTTT. Translation: CASSLRQGDGNTEAFF.

V is TRBV2 and J is TRBJ2-5, with D perhaps TRBD1 or TRBD2 (5 bases each). Germline V lookup: CDR1 SNHLY, CDR2 FYNNEI. The CDR3 has 13 residues. V lost 5 bases and J lost 1, with 8 bases in between. CDR3 DNA: TGTGCCAGCAGTTTCGGGGCCCAAGAGACCCAGTACTTC. Protein sequence: CASSFGAQETQYF.

This sequence joins TRBV5-6 and TRBJ1-4, with D maybe TRBD1 (6 bases). Germline V lookup: CDR1 SGHDT, CDR2 YYEEEE. The CDR3 runs to 13 residues. V was shortened by 4 bases and J by 7 bases, with 11 bases between the two germline ends. DNA for the CDR3: TGTGCCAGCAGCGTACCGACAGGTGAAAAACTGTTTTTT. Its protein is CASSVPTGEKLFF.

The V gene is TRBV10-1, the J gene TRBJ1-4; D gene uncertain. CDR3 size: 13 residues. V lost 3 bases and J lost 6, with 8 bases in between. Germline CDR1 is WNHNN and CDR2 is SYGVQD (reference sequence). The CDR3, as DNA: TGCGCCAGCAGTGAAGCACCCGATGAAAAACTGTTTTTT. Its protein is CASSEAPDEKLFF.